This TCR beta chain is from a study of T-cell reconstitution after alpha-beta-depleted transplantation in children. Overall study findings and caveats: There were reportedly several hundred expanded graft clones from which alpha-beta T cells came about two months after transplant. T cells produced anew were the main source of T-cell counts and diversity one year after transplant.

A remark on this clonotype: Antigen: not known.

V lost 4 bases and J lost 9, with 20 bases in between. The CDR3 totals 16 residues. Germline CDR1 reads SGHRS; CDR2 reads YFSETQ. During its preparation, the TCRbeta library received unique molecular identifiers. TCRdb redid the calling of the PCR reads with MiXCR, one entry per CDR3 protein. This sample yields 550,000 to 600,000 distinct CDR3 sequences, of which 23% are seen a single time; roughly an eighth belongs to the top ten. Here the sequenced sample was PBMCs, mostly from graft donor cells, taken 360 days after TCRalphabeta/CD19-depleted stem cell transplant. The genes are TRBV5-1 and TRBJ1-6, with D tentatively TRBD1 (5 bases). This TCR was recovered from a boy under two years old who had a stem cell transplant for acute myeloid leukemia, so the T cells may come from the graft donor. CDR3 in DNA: TGCGCCAGCAGCGCCGGGACCTTATCGGCGGGTTCACCCCTCCACTTT. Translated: CASSAGTLSAGSPLHF.